The 16 T cell receptor beta chains presented below share a single source sample, sequenced in a study of Graves' ophthalmopathy and Graves' hyperthyroidism. From RNA, the CDR3 regions of TCR beta chains were amplified and sequenced. Investigators did first-round RT-PCR with HTBI primers, then second-round multiplex PCR. TCRdb redid the calling of the multiplex PCR reads with MiXCR, one entry per CDR3 protein. This table has almost 400,000 distinct CDR3 sequences, 18% appearing once. Sequencing was carried out using peripheral blood. Receptors originate from a woman younger than 35 with Graves' ophthalmopathy.

Ten or more counts support this clonotype. The chain is built from TRBV30 and TRBJ1-1, with a tentative D call TRBD1 (6 bases). V lost 2 bases and J 11 bases, leaving 12 bases between the germline ends. In germline, CDR1 is GTSNPN, CDR2 SVGIG (reference sequence). CDR3 size: 11 residues. The CDR3 coding sequence is TGTGCCTGGAGTTCCCCAGGGGAGGCTTTCTTT. Translated, it gives CAWSSPGEAFF.

This clonotype was observed many times. This chain uses TRBV30 with TRBJ1-1; D is ambiguous. V was shortened by 4 bases and J by 6 bases, with 12 bases between the two germline ends. The germline CDR1 and CDR2 sequences are GTSNPN and SVGIG (reference sequence). The length of the CDR3 is 12 residues. As DNA, the CDR3 is TGTGCCTGGATCCCCCCCGGCGCTGAAGCTTTCTTT. Translated, it gives CAWIPPGAEAFF. Variable domain in full (rest from reference TRBV30 and TRBJ1-1): SQTIHQWPATLVQPVGSPLSLECTVEGTSNPNLYWYRQAAGRGLQLLFYSVGIGQISSEVPQNLSASRPQDRQFILSSKKLLLSDSGFYLCAWIPPGAEAFFGQGTRLTVV.

The V gene is TRBV7-8, the J gene TRBJ2-4; 9 bases agree with TRBD1. J lost 0 bases, V lost 5 bases, and 14 bases had no gene match. CDR1 and CDR2 from the germline V gene are SGHVS and FQNEAQ. The CDR3 runs to 19 residues. CDR3 bases: TGTGCCAGCAGCCCAGATACCTTGACAGGGGGTCGAGCCAAAAACATTCAGTACTTC. It yields the protein CASSPDTLTGGRAKNIQYF.

This clonotype was recorded at least ten times. V is TRBV6-2 or TRBV6-3 and J is TRBJ2-5; 7 bases map to TRBD2. CDR3 length equals 17 residues. Germline assignment: CDR1 MNHEY and CDR2 SVGEGT. Losses at the gene ends were 0 bases for V and 1 base for J; bases not matched to a gene: 8. The CDR3 DNA reads as TGTGCCAGCAGTTACTCAGTAGCGGGCTGGCCCCAAGAGACCCAGTACTTC. This encodes CASSYSVAGWPQETQYF.

V and J are TRBV28 and TRBJ2-7, with D possibly matching TRBD1 (6 bases). Between the trimmed V and J ends, which lost 6 bases and 7 bases, there was a span of 16 bases. The CDR3 runs to 13 residues. The germline CDR1 and CDR2 sequences are MDHEN and SYDVKM. The CDR3 spells CASSLARGTEQYF. The CDR3 DNA follows: TGTGCCAGCAGCTTAGCCAGAGGGACAGAGCAGTACTTC.

This clonotype was observed at least ten times. The chain couples TRBV4-3 to TRBJ1-3, with TRBD1 as a possible D gene (5 bases). The germline V gene has CDR1 LGHNA and CDR2 YSLEER. V was pared by 0 bases and J by 7 bases, with 13 bases between. CDR3 length equals 15 residues. The CDR3 region has the DNA TGCGCCAGCAGCCAAGAACCGGGGCTTCGGAACACCATATATTTT. Amino acids: CASSQEPGLRNTIYF.

This clonotype appeared many times. The J gene is TRBJ2-7, the V gene TRBV7-2; tentative D call: TRBD1 (6 bases). The CDR3 loop spans 14 amino acids. Germline V lookup: CDR1 SGHTA, CDR2 FQGNSA. V was pared by 5 bases and J by 3 bases, with 14 bases between. CDR3 sequence: CASSLHRAVYEQYF. CDR3 bases: TGTGCCAGCAGCCTCCACAGGGCAGTCTACGAGCAGTACTTC. The entire variable domain, with the rest obtained from reference TRBV7-2 and TRBJ2-7, is as follows: GAGVSQSPSNKVTEKGKDVELRCDPISGHTALYWYRQSLGQGLEFLIYFQGNSAPDKSGLPSDRFSAERTGGSVSTLTIQRTQQEDSAVYLCASSLHRAVYEQYFGPGTRLTVT.

This clonotype was found many times. J is TRBJ2-7 and V is TRBV6-1; 11 bases line up with TRBD1. The CDR3 has 15 amino acids. From germline, CDR1 is MNHNS and CDR2 SASEGT. J was trimmed by 3 bases and V by 7 bases; bases with no gene match: 8. CDR3 nucleotides: TGTGCCAGCACTATCAGGACAGGGGGCGTCTACGAGCAGTACTTC. It codes for CASTIRTGGVYEQYF.

The CDR3 coding sequence is TGTGCCAGCAGCCAAGGCCGCTCTAGCGGCCCCGCCTACGAGCAGTACTTC. This sequence encodes CASSQGRSSGPAYEQYF. This rearrangement joins TRBV3-1 to TRBJ2-7, with TRBD2 identical over 7 bases. This CDR3 comprises 17 residues. The germline gives CDR1 LGHDT, CDR2 YNNKEL (reference sequence). V gave up 1 base and J gave up 2 bases; unmatched junction bases: 11.

This clonotype was observed at least ten times. The rearrangement uses TRBV29-1 and TRBJ2-7, with 8 positions matching TRBD2. The V segment lost 0 bases and the J segment 2 bases; nucleotides outside the gene matches: 9. The CDR3 totals 16 residues. From germline, CDR1 is SQVTM and CDR2 ANQGSEA. The CDR3 reads CSVEDSGGERTYEQYF. The CDR3 DNA is TGCAGCGTTGAAGATTCGGGGGGGGAACGGACCTACGAGCAGTACTTC.

This clonotype was detected only a few times. The chain has TRBV6-2 or TRBV6-3 and TRBJ1-1, with 7 bases matching TRBD1. CDR1 MNHEY and CDR2 SVGEGT come from the germline V gene. J lost 6 bases, V lost 2 bases, and 6 bases had no gene match. The CDR3 length is 14 residues. As DNA, the CDR3 is TGTGCCAGCAGTTACGGACAGGAGGTCTCTGAAGCTTTCTTT. As protein: CASSYGQEVSEAFF.

This sequence joins TRBV11-2 and TRBJ2-5; D may be TRBD2 (6 bases). The CDR3 is made up of 15 amino acids. V lost 1 base and J 2 bases, leaving 11 bases between the germline ends. Germline CDR1 reads SGHAT; CDR2 reads FQNNGV. This CDR3 is CASSLGLVEQETQYF. CDR3 DNA: TGTGCCAGCAGCTTAGGACTAGTCGAGCAAGAGACCCAGTACTTC.

This clonotype has a count of ten or more. V and J are TRBV18 and TRBJ2-7; D is possibly TRBD1 or TRBD2 (5 bases each). CDR1 and CDR2 (germline): KGHSH, LQKENI. This CDR3 is 15 amino acids long. Trimming cost V 3 bases and J 3 bases, with 15 bases left between them. CDR3 sequence: CASSPGREPSYEQYF. CDR3 bases: TGTGCCAGCTCACCGGGCAGGGAGCCCAGCTACGAGCAGTACTTC.

This clonotype was seen ten or more times. The genes are TRBV11-2 and TRBJ2-7, with 7 bases matching TRBD1. V lost 2 bases and J lost 3; bases outside the gene matches: 10. Germline V gene data show CDR1 as SGHAT and CDR2 as FQNNGV. The CDR3 covers 16 residues. CDR3 amino acids: CASSLSQWDSFYEQYF. The DNA for the CDR3 is TGTGCCAGCAGCTTATCCCAATGGGACAGCTTCTACGAGCAGTACTTC.

In its sample, this clonotype was seen many times. The chain joins TRBV19 to TRBJ1-2; D ambiguous. Germline loops: CDR1 LNHDA, CDR2 SQIVND (reference sequence). This CDR3 has 11 residues. V lost 11 bases and J lost 8, with 15 bases in between. CDR3 sequence: CASFGFRGYTF. Written as DNA, the CDR3 is TGTGCCTCATTTGGTTTCAGAGGCTACACCTTC.

This clonotype was detected many times. V and J are TRBV4-3 and TRBJ2-5, with D possibly TRBD2 on 7 matching bases. With 1 base removed from V and 4 bases from J, the gap between germline ends came to 19 bases. The germline CDR1 and CDR2 sequences are LGHNA and YSLEER. This CDR3 comprises 17 residues. The CDR3 DNA reads as TGCGCCAGCAGCCAAGTAAGGGGGGGCAGGGCCCCAGAGACCCAGTACTTC. Translated: CASSQVRGGRAPETQYF.